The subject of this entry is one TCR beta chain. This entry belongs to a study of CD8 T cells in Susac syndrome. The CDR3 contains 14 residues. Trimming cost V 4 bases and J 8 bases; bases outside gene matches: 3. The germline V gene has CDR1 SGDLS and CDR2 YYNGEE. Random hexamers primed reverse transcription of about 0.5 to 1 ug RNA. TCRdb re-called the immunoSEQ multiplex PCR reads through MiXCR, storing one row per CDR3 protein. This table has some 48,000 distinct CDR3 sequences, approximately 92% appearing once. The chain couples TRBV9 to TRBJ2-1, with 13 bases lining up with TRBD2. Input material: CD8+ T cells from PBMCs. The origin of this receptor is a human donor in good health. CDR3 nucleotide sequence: TGTGCCAGCAGCCCAGGACTAGCGGGGGATGAGCAGTTCTTC. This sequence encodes CASSPGLAGDEQFF.